One sample yielded the 22 T cell receptor beta chains listed below, sequenced in a study of blood T cell repertoires in COVID-19. The method was immunoSEQ multiplex PCR; TCRdb's version includes in-frame clones alone and lacks a portion of them. The sample has over 200,000 clones; about 90% are singletons. Specimen: PBMCs or T cells enriched from blood (not recorded which). The receptors shown here come from a man aged 25-45 years who had recovered from COVID-19.

DNA of the CDR3: TGTGCCAGCAGTAGGGGAGCGGGAGGGTGGTACAATGAGCAGTTCTTC. Translating it yields CASSRGAGGWYNEQFF. This chain joins TRBV25-1 and TRBJ2-1; TRBD2 aligns across 10 bases. Germline CDR1 and CDR2: MGHDK and SYGVNS. J lost 4 bases, V lost 5 bases, and 8 bases had no gene match. CDR3 size: 16 residues.

The chain combines TRBV29-1 with TRBJ1-5, with D possibly being TRBD1 (5 bases). Germline assignment: CDR1 SQVTM and CDR2 ANQGSEA. The CDR3 totals 15 residues. The germline V and J ends were trimmed by 5 bases and 1 base, with 15 bases remaining between them. The CDR3 nucleotides read TGCAGCGTTTCTCAGGGATTAGCAAGCAATCAGCCCCAGCATTTT. Amino acid sequence: CSVSQGLASNQPQHF.

The genes are TRBV2 and TRBJ2-5; perhaps TRBD1 as D (6 bases). The CDR3 consists of 16 residues. V lost 6 bases, J lost 5 bases, and 22 bases lay in between. Looked up from germline, CDR1 is SNHLY and CDR2 is FYNNEI. CDR3 residues: CASSASLGALGETQYF. In DNA form, the CDR3 reads TGTGCCAGCAGCGCCTCCTTGGGGGCGCTTGGGGAGACCCAGTACTTC. Complete variable domain (other parts from reference TRBV2 and TRBJ2-5): EPEVTQTPSHQVTQMGQEVILRCVPISNHLYFYWYRQILGQKVEFLVSFYNNEISEKSEIFDDQFSVERPDGSNFTLKIRSTKLEDSAMYFCASSASLGALGETQYFGPGTRLLVL.

The genes are TRBV6-4 and TRBJ1-1, with D uncertain. V lost 4 bases to trimming and J lost 2 bases, with 8 bases between them. There are 13 residues in the CDR3. Looked up from germline, CDR1 is MRHNA and CDR2 is SNTAGT. Here the CDR3 reads CASSAQYNTEAFF. The CDR3 nucleotides are TGTGCCAGCAGTGCCCAGTATAACACTGAAGCTTTCTTT.

In its sample, this clone was seen once. This chain joins TRBV2 and TRBJ2-5; possible D gene TRBD2, 5 bases. Trimming pared 6 bases from V and 1 base from J, leaving 9 bases between. From germline, CDR1 is SNHLY and CDR2 FYNNEI. This CDR3 spans 13 amino acids. CDR3 nucleotides: TGTGCCAGCAGGAGGGTTTTCCAAGAGACCCAGTACTTC. This codes for CASRRVFQETQYF.

The chain combines TRBV11-2 with TRBJ1-5; D is undetermined. The length of the CDR3 is 15 residues. The germline gives CDR1 SGHAT, CDR2 FQNNGV. V gave up 0 bases and J gave up 5 bases, with 11 bases separating them. The CDR3 is CASSLDGRGHQPQHF. For the CDR3, the DNA is TGTGCCAGCAGCTTAGATGGCCGGGGTCATCAGCCCCAGCATTTT.

Here the CDR3 reads CASSREAAVSGNTIYF. CDR3 bases: TGTGCCAGCAGTCGTGAGGCGGCAGTCTCTGGAAACACCATATATTTT. This chain joins TRBV5-4 and TRBJ1-3; no reliable D call. Trimming removed 5 bases at V and 0 bases at J, with 15 bases between. Per the germline V gene, CDR1 is SGHNT and CDR2 is YYREEE (reference sequence). This CDR3 region has 16 residues.

This clone was counted between two and nine times. The chain is built from TRBV24-1 and TRBJ1-5; the D is unclear. Germline values: CDR1 KGHDR, CDR2 SFDVKD. The V end lost 0 bases, the J end lost 0 bases, and 20 bases lay between the germline ends. This CDR3 is built from 20 residues. The CDR3 DNA follows: TGTGCCACCAGTGATTTGCATGGACCTGCGGGGTTTTATAGCAATCAGCCCCAGCATTTT. It specifies CATSDLHGPAGFYSNQPQHF.

The CDR3 DNA follows: TGTGCCAGCACTATAGCGGACTCCTACGAGCAGTACTTC. Translation: CASTIADSYEQYF. V usage is TRBV2 and J usage is TRBJ2-7; a weak D match, TRBD2 (6 bases). Trimming pared 7 bases from V and 0 bases from J, leaving 10 bases between. Germline V gene data show CDR1 as SNHLY and CDR2 as FYNNEI. The CDR3 has 13 amino acids. Supplemented by reference TRBV2 and TRBJ2-7, the full variable domain reads EPEVTQTPSHQVTQMGQEVILRCVPISNHLYFYWYRQILGQKVEFLVSFYNNEISEKSEIFDDQFSVERPDGSNFTLKIRSTKLEDSAMYFCASTIADSYEQYFGPGTRLTVT.

The chain links TRBV30 to TRBJ1-6; 7 nucleotides align to TRBD1. Germline V gene lookup returns CDR1 GTSNPN and CDR2 SVGIG (reference sequence). The CDR3 covers 13 residues. J was trimmed by 10 bases and V by 6 bases; bases with no gene match: 9. In DNA, the CDR3 is TGTGCCTGCCAGGGGGAGGAAAGGTCACCCCTCCACTTT. Protein sequence: CACQGEERSPLHF.

V gene TRBV7-6 combines with J gene TRBJ2-1; TRBD1 matches 7 bases. CDR1 and CDR2 from the germline V gene are SGHVS and FNYEAQ. This CDR3 region has 15 residues. With V trimmed by 5 bases and J by 9 bases, 13 bases remained unmatched. The chain's CDR3 is CASSARQGANGEQFF. As DNA, the CDR3 is TGTGCCAGCAGCGCCCGACAGGGAGCGAACGGTGAGCAGTTCTTC. The full variable domain, its missing parts supplied by reference TRBV7-6 and TRBJ2-1, is GAGVSQSPRYKVTKRGQDVALRCDPISGHVSLYWYRQALGQGPEFLTYFNYEAQQDKSGLPNDRFSAERPEGSISTLTIQRTEQRDSAMYRCASSARQGANGEQFFGPGTRLTVL.

This CDR3 reads CASRLVSDSTYGYTF. The CDR3 region has the DNA TGTGCAAGTCGCTTAGTAAGCGACTCAACCTATGGCTACACCTTC. The chain links TRBV12-2 to TRBJ1-2. TRBV12-2 is a recognized pseudogene. The length of the CDR3 is 15 residues.

This chain joins TRBV28 and TRBJ1-4; 10 bases map to TRBD1. The CDR3 is 15 residues long. Germline CDR1 reads MDHEN; CDR2 reads SYDVKM. With 3 bases clipped from V and 6 bases from J, the junction kept 4 bases outside the gene matches. CDR3 sequence: CASSLQGTGDEKLFF. CDR3 coding DNA: TGTGCCAGCAGTTTGCAAGGGACAGGGGATGAAAAACTGTTTTTT. Full variable domain (missing parts from reference TRBV28 and TRBJ1-4): DVKVTQSSRYLVKRTGEKVFLECVQDMDHENMFWYRQDPGLGLRLIYFSYDVKMKEKGDIPEGYSVSREKKERFSLILESASTNQTSMYLCASSLQGTGDEKLFFGSGTQLSVL.

This rearrangement joins TRBV2 to TRBJ1-2, with D perhaps TRBD1 (5 bases). CDR1 and CDR2 from the germline V gene are SNHLY and FYNNEI. Trimming removed 4 bases from V and 3 bases from J, with 12 bases in between. The CDR3 is 14 residues long. The DNA of the CDR3 is TGTGCCAGCAGTGGCCAGGGAGGGGACTATGGCTACACCTTC. Protein sequence: CASSGQGGDYGYTF.

The chain combines TRBV7-9 with TRBJ1-2; D is uncertain. Germline V gene lookup returns CDR1 SEHNR and CDR2 FQNEAQ (reference sequence). V shed 1 base and J shed 11 bases, with 8 bases lying between them. There are 11 residues in the CDR3. The CDR3 sequence is CASSLGLEYTF. The CDR3 region has the DNA TGTGCCAGCAGCTTAGGGTTGGAGTACACCTTC.

The V and J genes are TRBV28 and TRBJ2-7; 8 nucleotides line up with TRBD2. V lost 7 bases and J lost 5; bases outside the gene matches: 13. The germline gives CDR1 MDHEN, CDR2 SYDVKM. The CDR3 has 15 residues. The CDR3 sequence: CASNPGGGGVDEQYF. The CDR3 DNA follows: TGTGCCAGCAACCCCGGGGGGGGAGGCGTCGACGAGCAGTACTTC.

V and J are TRBV4-3 and TRBJ1-2, with TRBD1 as a possible D gene (5 bases). CDR1 is LGHNA and CDR2 is YSLEER in the germline V gene. The CDR3 is made up of 16 amino acids. The ends were cut back, 2 bases at V and 1 base at J, with 14 bases in the middle. This CDR3 reads CASSQQPGPSNYGYTF. CDR3 nucleotides: TGCGCCAGCAGCCAACAACCAGGGCCTAGTAACTATGGCTACACCTTC.

DNA of the CDR3: TGTGCCAGCAGCTTGGTCGGCGGTTCCTCCTACGAGCAGTACTTC. Encoded protein: CASSLVGGSSYEQYF. The V and J genes are TRBV5-6 and TRBJ2-7; D is unresolved. The germline V gene encodes CDR1 SGHDT and CDR2 YYEEEE. V lost 0 bases to trimming and J lost 0 bases, with 10 bases between them. The CDR3 length is 15 residues. The variable domain in full, completed from reference TRBV5-6 and TRBJ2-7, reads DAGVTQSPTHLIKTRGQQVTLRCSPKSGHDTVSWYQQALGQGPQFIFQYYEEEERQRGNFPDRFSGHQFPNYSSELNVNALLLGDSALYLCASSLVGGSSYEQYFGPGTRLTVT.

The chain joins TRBV15 to TRBJ2-1, with D possibly being TRBD2 (5 bases). Per the germline V gene, CDR1 is LNHNV and CDR2 is YYDKDF (reference sequence). The CDR3 runs to 15 residues. The ends were cut back, 1 base at V and 5 bases at J, with 12 bases in the middle. The DNA for the CDR3 is TGTGCCACCAGCAGAGCCATGACTACCCACAATGAGCAGTTCTTC. It yields the protein CATSRAMTTHNEQFF.

V usage is TRBV24-1 and J usage is TRBJ2-1; D remains unclear. The CDR3 has 13 amino acids. Germline lookup yields CDR1 KGHDR and CDR2 SFDVKD. Trimming shortened V by 3 bases and J by 4 bases, and 6 bases separated the two germline ends. CDR3 loop: CATSDGRYNEQFF. The CDR3 coding sequence is TGTGCCACCAGTGATGGCAGATACAATGAGCAGTTCTTC.

J is TRBJ2-7 and V is TRBV7-2; the D gene is possibly TRBD1 (5 bases). V lost 2 bases to trimming and J lost 1 base, with 12 bases between them. The CDR3 has 15 residues. Germline assignment: CDR1 SGHTA and CDR2 FQGNSA. CDR3: CASSLWQGSSYEQYF. The DNA of the CDR3 is TGTGCCAGCAGCTTATGGCAGGGCTCTTCCTACGAGCAGTACTTC.

CDR3 in DNA: TGTGCCAGCAGCCCCCAACTAGCGGGGGTACAAGAGACCCAGTACTTC. Translating it yields CASSPQLAGVQETQYF. The gene calls are TRBV4-2 and TRBJ2-5; 11 positions match TRBD2. The CDR3 has 16 amino acids. The trim removed 4 bases at V and 2 bases at J, leaving 6 bases unmatched. CDR1 LGHNA and CDR2 YNFKEQ come from the germline V gene.